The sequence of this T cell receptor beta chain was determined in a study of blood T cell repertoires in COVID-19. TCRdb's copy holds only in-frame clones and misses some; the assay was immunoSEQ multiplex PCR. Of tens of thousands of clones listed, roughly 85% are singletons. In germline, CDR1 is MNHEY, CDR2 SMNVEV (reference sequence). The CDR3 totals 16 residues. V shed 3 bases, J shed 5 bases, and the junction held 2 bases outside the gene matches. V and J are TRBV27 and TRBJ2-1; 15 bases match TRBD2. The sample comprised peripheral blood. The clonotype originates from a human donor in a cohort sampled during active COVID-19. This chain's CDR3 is CASSFGLAGGDNEQFF. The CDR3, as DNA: TGTGCCAGCAGTTTCGGACTAGCGGGGGGGGACAATGAGCAGTTCTTC.